This TCR beta chain was sequenced for a study of T cell responses to AZD1222 COVID-19 vaccine. This clone was seen a handful of times. Its target is unknown. Study-wide results and caveats: Elevations in Spike-specific TCR breadth and depth followed administration of two AZD1222 doses.

The germline gives CDR1 MNHEY, CDR2 SMNVEV (reference sequence). The V end lost 2 bases, the J end lost 6 bases, and 16 bases lay between the germline ends. The CDR3 runs 15 residues. Here immunoSEQ multiplex PCR was the method, and the copy in TCRdb shows in-frame clones only, minus some. Of about 160,000 clones in the sample, 75% to 90% were seen once. The clonotype comes from an adult in good health. The chain is built from TRBV27 and TRBJ1-1; D is undetermined. The sequenced sample was peripheral blood, obtained on day 0 of AZD1222 vaccination. DNA of the CDR3: TGTGCCAGCAGTTTAGGAACCTACGGGAATGCTGAAGCTTTCTTT. It encodes CASSLGTYGNAEAFF.